The clone carrying this T cell receptor beta chain came up a few times. The target antigen is unknown. The sample is drawn from a study of T cell repertoires in cytomegalovirus infection. The study, taken as a whole, reports: Identification of carriers of CMV plus the relevant HLA was performed using cumulative public TCR beta family frequency.

The V and J ends lost 6 bases and 2 bases respectively, with 17 bases between them. CDR3 size: 15 residues. TCRdb ran MiXCR on the reads and lists one entry per CDR3 protein. The data contain fewer than 250,000 distinct CDR3 sequences, approximately 24% of them seen just once; the ten biggest clones take up about 20%. Material: CD8+ T cells from PBMCs. This TCR was sampled from a human donor in good health (CMV status not recorded). Some clones in this sample may be carry-over from other donors' samples. The chain uses TRBV23-1 and TRBJ2-7, with D unclear. TRBV23-1 is labeled an ORF, and its function is uncertain. In DNA form, the CDR3 reads TGCGCCAGCAGCCCCGGGCGGCCAGCCACCTACGAGCAGTACTTC. Its protein is CASSPGRPATYEQYF.